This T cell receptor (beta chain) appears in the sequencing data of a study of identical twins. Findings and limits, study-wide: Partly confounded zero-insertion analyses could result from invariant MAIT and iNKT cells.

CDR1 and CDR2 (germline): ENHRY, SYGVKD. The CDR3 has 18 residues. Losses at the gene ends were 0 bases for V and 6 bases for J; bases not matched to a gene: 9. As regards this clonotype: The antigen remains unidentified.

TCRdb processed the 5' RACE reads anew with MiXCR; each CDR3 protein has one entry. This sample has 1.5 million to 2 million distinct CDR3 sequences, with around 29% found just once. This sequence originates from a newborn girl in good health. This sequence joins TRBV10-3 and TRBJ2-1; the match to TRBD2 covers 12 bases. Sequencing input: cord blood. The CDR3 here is CAISESASGRAFSNEQFF. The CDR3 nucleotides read TGTGCCATCAGTGAGTCGGCTAGCGGGAGGGCTTTCTCCAATGAGCAGTTCTTC.